The 10 T cell receptor beta chains presented below share a single source sample, sequenced in a study of CD8 T cells in ankylosing spondylitis. TCRdb re-called the 5' RACE reads through MiXCR, storing one row per CDR3 protein. The sample lists more than 650,000 distinct CDR3 sequences, roughly 10% occurring once. Antigen specificity for these receptors is unknown. Findings and caveats of the study: There was a TCR beta motif, made of eight highly homologous variants, that appeared characteristic of ankylosing spondylitis blood.

The sample taken for sequencing was blood, either unsorted or a sorted T cell fraction (not recorded which). All receptors come from a male donor with ankylosing spondylitis.

This clonotype has a single count. The V and J genes are TRBV11-2 and TRBJ2-3, with 10 bases that match TRBD2. With V trimmed by 5 bases and J by 6 bases, 5 bases remained unmatched. Germline CDR1 SGHAT, CDR2 FQNNGV. The CDR3 contains 14 residues. CDR3 DNA: TGTGCCAGCAGCGGAAAGCGGGAGGGGGATACGCAGTATTTT. This encodes CASSGKREGDTQYF.

This clonotype was found a few times. V gene TRBV6-6 combines with J gene TRBJ2-7; 8 bases line up with TRBD1. Germline V gene lookup returns CDR1 MNHNY and CDR2 SVGAGI (reference sequence). The CDR3 has 13 amino acids. The trim removed 6 bases at V and 3 bases at J, leaving 4 bases unmatched. For the CDR3, the DNA is TGTGCCAGCAGAGGACAGGGCGACTACGAGCAGTACTTC. This encodes CASRGQGDYEQYF.

The gene calls are TRBV6-6 and TRBJ2-5; D is perhaps TRBD2 (6 bases). Between the trimmed V and J ends, which lost 0 bases and 12 bases, there was a span of 14 bases. CDR3 length: 13 amino acids. Germline V gene data show CDR1 as MNHNY and CDR2 as SVGAGI (reference sequence). The CDR3 nucleotides read TGTGCCAGCAGTTACTCCCCCGGGAGACCCAAGTACTTC. Its protein product is CASSYSPGRPKYF.

At least ten counts were recorded for this clonotype. CDR3 in amino acids: CASRPGLMNTEAFF. DNA for the CDR3: TGCGCCAGCAGACCGGGACTTATGAACACTGAAGCTTTCTTT. V usage is TRBV5-1 and J usage is TRBJ1-1, with D possibly TRBD1 on 5 matching bases. The germline V gene encodes CDR1 SGHRS and CDR2 YFSETQ. V lost 5 bases and J lost 0, with 11 bases in between. The CDR3 runs to 14 residues. The whole variable domain, remainder taken from reference TRBV5-1 and TRBJ1-1, is KAGVTQTPRYLIKTRGQQVTLSCSPISGHRSVSWYQQTPGQGLQFLFEYFSETQRNKGNFPGRFSGRQFSNSRSEMNVSTLELGDSALYLCASRPGLMNTEAFFGQGTRLTVV.

This clonotype came up many times. The chain combines TRBV4-3 with TRBJ2-5; the match to TRBD1 covers 7 bases. CDR3 length: 17 amino acids. The junction had 14 bases not matched to a gene; V was cut back by 2 bases and J by 5 bases. CDR1 and CDR2 from the germline V gene are LGHNA and YSLEER. Here the CDR3 DNA reads TGCGCCAGCAGCCAAAGGGGATGGACAGGCTTGGCGGAGACCCAGTACTTC. Translated: CASSQRGWTGLAETQYF.

This clonotype was detected only a few times. The chain links TRBV20-1 to TRBJ1-2, with no clear D. V was pared by 5 bases and J by 2 bases, with 21 bases between. The germline CDR1 and CDR2 sequences are DFQATT and SNEGSKA (reference sequence). The CDR3 runs to 16 residues. CDR3 residues: CSAPLDTQNLNYGYTF. DNA of the CDR3: TGCAGTGCTCCCTTAGATACTCAGAATCTAAACTATGGCTACACCTTC.

The chain is built from TRBV28 and TRBJ1-2; 8 bases align to TRBD1. The CDR3 length is 14 residues. Trimming cost V 5 bases and J 5 bases; bases outside gene matches: 7. Germline V gene sequence: CDR1 MDHEN, CDR2 SYDVKM. In DNA form, the CDR3 reads TGTGCCAGCAGTCCTGAGACAGGGGAGTATGGCTACACCTTC. Encoded protein: CASSPETGEYGYTF.

This clonotype was counted only a few times. DNA for the CDR3: TGTGCCAGCAGCCAAGCCCCGATGGGGAGCAATCAGCCCCAGCATTTT. The encoded protein is CASSQAPMGSNQPQHF. The chain uses TRBV4-2 and TRBJ1-5, with D unresolved. Trimming took off 1 base at V and 1 base at J, with 11 bases between the two ends. The CDR3 runs to 16 residues. In germline, CDR1 is LGHNA, CDR2 YNFKEQ.

This clonotype was recorded at least ten times. The rearrangement links TRBV13 to TRBJ2-3, with 8 bases fitting TRBD2. The CDR3 contains 16 residues. Germline V gene sequence: CDR1 PRHDT, CDR2 FYEKMQ (reference sequence). J gave up 6 bases and V 4 bases, and 12 bases lay outside the gene matches. DNA of the CDR3: TGTGCCAGCAGCTGGGGGCGCAGCGGGAGACGTGATACGCAGTATTTT. Its translation: CASSWGRSGRRDTQYF.

At least ten counts were recorded for this clonotype. This chain links TRBV29-1 with TRBJ2-4; no firm D call. From germline, CDR1 is SQVTM and CDR2 ANQGSEA. V lost 3 bases and J 0 bases, leaving 9 bases between the germline ends. The CDR3 contains 14 residues. CDR3 in amino acids: CSVEGRLAKNIQYF. The CDR3 DNA reads as TGCAGCGTTGAGGGCCGGTTAGCCAAAAACATTCAGTACTTC.